A single sample is the source of the 8 T cell receptor beta chains below, sequenced in a study of blood T cell repertoires in COVID-19. The data were produced by immunoSEQ multiplex PCR, yet TCRdb's version contains in-frame clones alone and is incomplete. The sample carries roughly 100,000 clones, around 92% recorded once. The material sequenced was peripheral blood. These receptors all come from a man in his fifties or sixties with active COVID-19.

This sequence joins TRBV5-6 and TRBJ2-7; TRBD2 matches 10 bases. J was trimmed by 0 bases and V by 4 bases; bases with no gene match: 10. The CDR3 loop spans 17 amino acids. The germline V gene has CDR1 SGHDT and CDR2 YYEEEE. CDR3 amino acids: CASSTRLAGWSSYEQYF. In DNA, the CDR3 is TGTGCCAGCAGCACCCGACTAGCGGGTTGGAGCTCCTACGAGCAGTACTTC.

This clone was found once. V is TRBV5-1 and J is TRBJ1-4, with 7 nucleotides matching TRBD1. CDR1 SGHRS and CDR2 YFSETQ come from the germline V gene. V shed 3 bases, J shed 3 bases, and the junction held 2 bases outside the gene matches. The CDR3 loop spans 14 amino acids. The chain's CDR3 is CASSSGTANEKLFF. The DNA of the CDR3 is TGCGCCAGCAGCTCGGGGACAGCTAATGAAAAACTGTTTTTT.

The chain uses TRBV30 and TRBJ1-6, with D tentatively TRBD1 (6 bases). Germline CDR1 is GTSNPN and CDR2 is SVGIG (reference sequence). Trimming pared 2 bases from V and 6 bases from J, leaving 20 bases between. This CDR3 has 17 residues. CDR3: CAWSSRGGAPGNSPLHF. Written as DNA, the CDR3 is TGTGCCTGGAGTTCACGGGGGGGGGCTCCGGGTAATTCACCCCTCCACTTT.

Points on this clone: The same CDR3 arises from other DNA sequences in this sample as well. This chain joins TRBV24-1 and TRBJ2-1, with TRBD2 matching over 12 bases. The V segment lost 5 bases and the J segment 6 bases; nucleotides outside the gene matches: 10. Germline V gene lookup returns CDR1 KGHDR and CDR2 SFDVKD. CDR3 length: 17 residues. The CDR3 is CATSGRSSGRAPNEQFF. The CDR3 coding sequence is TGTGCCACCAGTGGTAGGTCTAGCGGGAGGGCTCCCAATGAGCAGTTCTTC.

The gene calls are TRBV28 and TRBJ1-6; the D is unclear. Germline assignment: CDR1 MDHEN and CDR2 SYDVKM. The V and J ends lost 6 bases and 7 bases respectively, with 19 bases between them. The CDR3 is made up of 16 amino acids. The CDR3 spells CASSTLLGETNSPLHF. DNA of the CDR3: TGTGCCAGCAGCACTCTCCTCGGGGAAACAAATTCACCCCTCCACTTT.

This clone occurred a few times. This rearrangement joins TRBV7-9 to TRBJ2-7, with 8 bases lining up with TRBD1. The CDR3 covers 12 residues. Germline-derived CDR1 and CDR2 are SEHNR and FQNEAQ (reference sequence). J lost 7 bases, V lost 3 bases, and 2 bases had no gene match. CDR3 amino acids: CASSFDRGEQYF. In nucleotides, the CDR3 is TGTGCCAGCAGCTTCGACAGGGGAGAGCAGTACTTC.

The chain links TRBV18 to TRBJ2-2; possibly TRBD1 for D (6 bases). The ends were cut back, 4 bases at V and 4 bases at J, with 13 bases in the middle. The CDR3 length is 15 residues. Per germline, CDR1 KGHSH and CDR2 LQKENI. CDR3 sequence reads: CASSRSDRFTGELFF. The CDR3 bases are TGTGCCAGCTCACGCTCGGACAGATTCACCGGGGAGCTGTTTTTT.

The V call is TRBV28, the J call TRBJ1-6; D is undetermined. CDR1 is MDHEN, CDR2 SYDVKM, per germline. The CDR3 contains 17 residues. V lost 5 bases and J lost 7, with 21 bases in between. CDR3 protein: CASSAPTGIVGNSPLHF. The CDR3 DNA is TGTGCCAGCAGTGCTCCGACCGGGATTGTTGGGAATTCACCCCTCCACTTT.